This T cell receptor beta chain was observed in a study of T-cell reconstitution after alpha-beta-depleted transplantation in children listed by TCRdb under 2016. Study-level background: T-cell immune reconstitution after TCRalphabeta/CD19-depleted allogeneic hematopoietic cell transplantation in children was quantitatively tracked in the study by means of TCR repertoire profiling.

Library method: PCR. Sequencing used an Illumina HiSeq 2500. TCR libraries were prepared with molecular barcoding, using unique molecular identifiers to normalize TCRbeta repertoire quantification. TCRdb reworked the public reads: Q25 trimming with fastp, MiXCR clone assembly, productive beta chains retained. CDR3 protein sequences are deduplicated, and each keeps its most common genes and DNA. This sample comprises around 380,000 distinct CDR3 sequences, 11% of them detected only once. The ten top clones hold 4.5% to 6% of the sample. Germline trimming: 5 bases from V, 2 bases from J; junction bases outside gene matches: 6. Sequences SGHRS (CDR1) and YFSETQ (CDR2) are obtained from the germline V gene. The CDR3 holds 15 amino acids from the cysteine to the phenylalanine. CDR3 DNA only is kept here, 45 bases in frame from base 1. This clonotype came up many times. Its antigen has not been determined. Within one base of it there is no much larger clone, and no base qualities were kept.

The receptor was isolated from a human donor who donated a stem cell graft to a child with acute myeloid leukemia. This sample comprised PBMCs from the stem cell graft donor, obtained from the stem cell graft. The chain is encoded by TRBV5-1 joined to TRBJ2-3; TRBD1 lines up with 9 middle nucleotides. The CDR3 loop reads CASRSTGGYTDTQYF. Here is the DNA: TGCGCCAGCAGGTCGACAGGGGGATACACAGATACGCAGTATTTT. The entire variable domain, with the stretches around the CDR3 drawn from the reference TRBV5-1 and TRBJ2-3 proteins, is KAGVTQTPRYLIKTRGQQVTLSCSPISGHRSVSWYQQTPGQGLQFLFEYFSETQRNKGNFPGRFSGRQFSNSRSEMNVSTLELGDSALYLCASRSTGGYTDTQYFGPGTRLTVL.